One sample yielded the 26 T cell receptor beta chains listed below, sequenced in a study of T-cell reconstitution after alpha-beta-depleted transplantation in children. The library targeted TCRbeta and was prepared with unique molecular identifiers. A single record per CDR3 protein comes from TCRdb applying MiXCR to the PCR reads. Among 490,000 or so distinct CDR3 sequences listed, approximately 10% were seen once. Sequencing used PBMCs, obtained before TCRalphabeta/CD19-depleted stem cell transplant. Source of these receptors: a child aged 2 to 10 with inherited bone marrow failure, due to receive a stem cell transplant.

Points on this clonotype: A much larger clonotype is one base distant, so this may be a read error. The chain employs TRBV20-1 and TRBJ2-5; 7 bases are a match to TRBD2. The germline CDR1 and CDR2 sequences are DFQATT and SNEGSKA (reference sequence). This CDR3 region has 15 residues. The J segment lost 3 bases and the V segment lost 4 bases, leaving 11 bases of the junction unmatched. The CDR3 spells CSANSGTTGEETQYF. CDR3 nucleotide sequence: TGCAGTGCTAATTCCGGGACTACCGGGGAAGAGACCCAGTACTTC.

There are a few counts of this clonotype. The gene calls are TRBV9 and TRBJ1-1; no definite D call. CDR1 is SGDLS and CDR2 is YYNGEE in the germline V gene. V gave up 2 bases and J gave up 0 bases, with 5 bases separating them. The CDR3 is 13 amino acids. CDR3 protein: CASSVFVNTEAFF. The CDR3 nucleotides are TGTGCCAGCAGCGTCTTCGTGAACACTGAAGCTTTCTTT.

This clonotype was seen repeatedly, ten times or more. This rearrangement joins TRBV11-2 to TRBJ2-7, with D perhaps matching TRBD2 (5 bases). This CDR3 has 16 amino acids. V dropped 5 bases and J dropped 2 bases, with 19 bases sitting between them. Germline V gene data show CDR1 as SGHAT and CDR2 as FQNNGV. CDR3 loop: CASSPTGLEPPYEQYF. The CDR3 nucleotides are TGTGCCAGCAGCCCAACCGGACTCGAGCCCCCCTACGAGCAGTACTTC. Drawing the rest from reference TRBV11-2 and TRBJ2-7, the complete variable domain is EAGVAQSPRYKIIEKRQSVAFWCNPISGHATLYWYQQILGQGPKLLIQFQNNGVVDDSQLPKDRFSAERLKGVDSTLKIQPAKLEDSAVYLCASSPTGLEPPYEQYFGPGTRLTVT.

This clonotype was counted many times. This chain links TRBV29-1 with TRBJ2-4; weak D call: TRBD1 (6 bases). Germline assignment: CDR1 SQVTM and CDR2 ANQGSEA. With 7 bases removed from V and 6 bases from J, the gap between germline ends came to 13 bases. The CDR3 sequence is 12 residues long. CDR3 nucleotides: TGCAGCGCCTCAGGGGTGGGAAACATTCAGTACTTC. Translating it yields CSASGVGNIQYF.

This clonotype was recorded at least ten times. This chain links TRBV27 with TRBJ2-1; a weak D match, TRBD2 (5 bases). Germline V gene lookup returns CDR1 MNHEY and CDR2 SMNVEV (reference sequence). This CDR3 has 14 amino acids. Trimming shortened V by 5 bases and J by 4 bases, and 12 bases separated the two germline ends. The CDR3 DNA reads as TGTGCCAGCAGTATAACTAGAGTTTACAATGAGCAGTTCTTC. Protein: CASSITRVYNEQFF.

This clonotype was seen many times. The V gene is TRBV12-1, the J gene TRBJ2-2; the D call in the table, TRBD2, was not verified against the DNA. TRBV12-1 is shown as a pseudogene. This CDR3 has 15 residues. CDR3 sequence (DNA): TGTGCCAGCAGCTTCGCTACTAGCGTCGGCGGGGAGCTGTTTTTT. Amino acids: CASSFATSVGGELFF.

As to this clonotype: This may stem from a read error, because a much larger clone lies one nucleotide away. V gene TRBV11-2 combines with J gene TRBJ1-4; D ambiguous. The CDR3 is made up of 13 amino acids. V was trimmed by 2 bases and J by 7 bases, leaving 8 bases between them. Germline lookup yields CDR1 SGHAT and CDR2 FQNNGV. The CDR3 coding sequence is TGTGCCAGCAGCTTAAGACGGGTTGAAAAACTGTTTTTT. Translating it yields CASSLRRVEKLFF.

J is TRBJ2-1 and V is TRBV4-3; D is unclear. CDR1 LGHNA and CDR2 YSLEER come from the germline V gene. CDR3 length: 13 residues. The V gene lost 0 bases and the J gene lost 8 bases, with 8 bases spanning the gap. CDR3 amino acids: CASSQDDGDEQFF. CDR3 coding DNA: TGCGCCAGCAGCCAAGACGACGGCGATGAGCAGTTCTTC.

This clonotype was seen many times. This chain connects TRBV10-3 to TRBJ2-1; D unclear. Germline V lookup: CDR1 ENHRY, CDR2 SYGVKD. The CDR3 sequence is 16 residues long. Deletions cut 2 bases from V and 2 bases from J, with 13 bases between. The CDR3 spells CAISEKKGVAYNEQFF. CDR3 coding DNA: TGTGCCATCAGTGAGAAAAAGGGTGTAGCCTACAATGAGCAGTTCTTC.

The sample holds many counts of this clonotype. This chain links TRBV4-3 with TRBJ2-3; 8 nucleotides match TRBD2. The V gene's germline CDR1 is LGHNA and CDR2 YSLEER. With V trimmed by 0 bases and J by 3 bases, 5 bases remained unmatched. The CDR3 runs 16 residues. The CDR3 loop is CASSQDGGGRTDTQYF. The CDR3 bases are TGCGCCAGCAGCCAAGATGGGGGCGGGAGGACAGATACGCAGTATTTT.

V usage is TRBV27 and J usage is TRBJ2-2; 11 positions match TRBD2. Germline V gene data show CDR1 as MNHEY and CDR2 as SMNVEV (reference sequence). V dropped 0 bases and J dropped 6; count of bases not matched to a gene: 6. The CDR3 covers 17 residues. The CDR3 here is CASSLSPGLAVSGELFF. In nucleotides, the CDR3 is TGTGCCAGCAGTTTATCGCCGGGACTAGCGGTCTCCGGGGAGCTGTTTTTT.

This clonotype was recorded a few times. The J gene is TRBJ1-3, the V gene TRBV3-1, with TRBD1 matching 9 bases. V lost 3 bases to trimming and J lost 3 bases; unmatched junction nucleotides: 12. The CDR3 contains 18 residues. The germline V gene has CDR1 LGHDT and CDR2 YNNKEL (reference sequence). CDR3 bases: TGTGCCAGCAGCCAGCACGTAACAGGGGGCCCGTTTGGAAACACCATATATTTT. As protein: CASSQHVTGGPFGNTIYF. Combining the CDR3 with reference TRBV3-1 and TRBJ1-3 gives the whole variable domain DTAVSQTPKYLVTQMGNDKSIKCEQNLGHDTMYWYKQDSKKFLKIMFSYNNKELIINETVPNRFSPKSPDKAHLNLHINSLELGDSAVYFCASSQHVTGGPFGNTIYFGEGSWLTVV.

There are many counts of this clonotype. V is TRBV7-2 and J is TRBJ1-5; D is perhaps TRBD1 (6 bases). V lost 1 base, J lost 3 bases, and 7 bases lay in between. Germline V gives CDR1 SGHTA, CDR2 FQGNSA. The CDR3 has 14 amino acids. Here the CDR3 DNA reads TGTGCCAGCAGCTTAGGGGGGGCCAATCAGCCCCAGCATTTT. It encodes CASSLGGANQPQHF.

The chain couples TRBV6-2 or TRBV6-3 to TRBJ2-4; D gene unclear. CDR3 length: 15 residues. CDR1 and CDR2 (germline): MNHEY, SVGEGT. The V end was cut by 7 bases, the J end by 1 base, with 14 bases between. The CDR3 loop is CASTSPPVAKNIQYF. In nucleotides, the CDR3 is TGTGCCAGCACCTCACCTCCAGTTGCCAAAAACATTCAGTACTTC.

CDR3 in amino acids: CASSEQAHSYEQYF. The CDR3 DNA reads as TGTGCCAGCAGTGAGCAGGCCCACTCCTACGAGCAGTACTTC. The rearrangement joins TRBV25-1 to TRBJ2-7, with D unresolved. The V gene lost 3 bases and the J gene lost 0 bases, with 9 bases spanning the gap. This CDR3 has 14 residues. CDR1 is MGHDK, CDR2 SYGVNS, per germline.

This clonotype was recorded many times. The chain uses TRBV11-2 and TRBJ2-1; possible D gene TRBD2, 5 bases. The V end lost 1 base, the J end lost 7 bases, and 17 bases lay between the germline ends. Per the germline V gene, CDR1 is SGHAT and CDR2 is FQNNGV. The CDR3 contains 16 residues. For the CDR3, the DNA is TGTGCCAGCAGCTTAGGGAGGTGGCTAAAGGGTAATGAGCAGTTCTTC. Protein: CASSLGRWLKGNEQFF.

There are many counts of this clonotype. The chain employs TRBV12-3 or TRBV12-4 and TRBJ1-1; D uncertain. V was trimmed by 6 bases and J by 1 base, leaving 15 bases between them. The CDR3 spans 15 residues. The CDR3 DNA reads TGTGCCAGCAGCCTTCTCCGGCAGGCGAACACTGAAGCTTTCTTT. Translation gives CASSLLRQANTEAFF.

The chain uses TRBV7-8 and TRBJ2-7, with D hard to call. V was cut by 5 bases and J by 6 bases, with 8 bases left in between. The CDR3 totals 11 residues. Germline lookup yields CDR1 SGHVS and CDR2 FQNEAQ. The CDR3 DNA follows: TGTGCCAGCAGCCGCCAGTCCGAGCAGTACTTC. Amino acid sequence: CASSRQSEQYF.

This clonotype was detected ten times or more. DNA of the CDR3: TGTGCCAGCACTGCAGGACAGGTGAACACTGAAGCTTTCTTT. Translating gives CASTAGQVNTEAFF. The chain combines TRBV2 with TRBJ1-1, with 7 bases identical to TRBD1. Germline CDR1 SNHLY, CDR2 FYNNEI. V dropped 7 bases and J dropped 0; count of bases not matched to a gene: 5. CDR3 length equals 14 residues. The full variable domain, its missing parts supplied by reference TRBV2 and TRBJ1-1, is EPEVTQTPSHQVTQMGQEVILRCVPISNHLYFYWYRQILGQKVEFLVSFYNNEISEKSEIFDDQFSVERPDGSNFTLKIRSTKLEDSAMYFCASTAGQVNTEAFFGQGTRLTVV.

This clonotype occurred many times. V is TRBV6-2 or TRBV6-3 and J is TRBJ1-1; D perhaps matches TRBD1 (6 bases). CDR1 is MNHEY and CDR2 is SVGEGT in the germline V gene. V was shortened by 4 bases and J by 5 bases, with 20 bases between the two germline ends. CDR3 size: 16 residues. As DNA, the CDR3 is TGTGCCAGCAGTTCCCCGAGGTCAGGGGCGAGGACTGAAGCTTTCTTT. It codes for CASSSPRSGARTEAFF.

This clonotype was picked up many times. J is TRBJ1-6 and V is TRBV28, with 12 bases fitting TRBD1. CDR1 and CDR2 (germline): MDHEN, SYDVKM. V shed 5 bases, J shed 8 bases, and the junction held 4 bases outside the gene matches. This CDR3 has 15 amino acids. The CDR3 sequence is CASSGGQGADSPLHF. Here the CDR3 DNA reads TGTGCCAGCAGTGGGGGACAGGGGGCAGATTCACCCCTCCACTTT.

This clonotype appeared many times. The chain recombines TRBV20-1 with TRBJ2-5, with 7 bases fitting TRBD1. J was trimmed by 5 bases and V by 7 bases; bases with no gene match: 4. The CDR3 totals 11 residues. The germline V gene encodes CDR1 DFQATT and CDR2 SNEGSKA (reference sequence). CDR3 protein: CSGGGAETQYF. The DNA of the CDR3 is TGCAGTGGAGGGGGCGCGGAGACCCAGTACTTC.

This clonotype was found many times. The rearrangement joins TRBV4-1 to TRBJ2-5; D not certain. Germline loops: CDR1 MGHRA, CDR2 YSYEKL. The length of the CDR3 is 15 residues. The V end lost 4 bases, the J end lost 3 bases, and 15 bases lay between the germline ends. The CDR3 bases are TGCGCCAGCAGCCCTGACTTCTTCGGCGAAGAGACCCAGTACTTC. Translating it yields CASSPDFFGEETQYF.

This clonotype has a handful of counts. This rearrangement joins TRBV7-2 to TRBJ2-2; 9 nucleotides align to TRBD1. CDR3 size: 16 residues. Losses at the gene ends were 7 bases for V and 6 bases for J; bases not matched to a gene: 12. Germline V lookup: CDR1 SGHTA, CDR2 FQGNSA. The CDR3 sequence: CASIFRRDRDPGELFF. DNA for the CDR3: TGTGCCAGCATCTTTCGCCGGGACAGGGACCCCGGGGAGCTGTTTTTT.

This clonotype has ten or more counts. The chain uses TRBV12-3 or TRBV12-4 and TRBJ1-3; D is uncertain. The CDR3 covers 13 residues. V was trimmed by 3 bases and J by 2 bases, leaving 5 bases between them. The CDR3 bases are TGTGCCAGCAGTTTCGGGGCTGGAAACACCATATATTTT. It is translated as CASSFGAGNTIYF.

This chain connects TRBV4-3 to TRBJ1-2; D perhaps matches TRBD1 (5 bases). Germline V lookup: CDR1 LGHNA, CDR2 YSLEER. The CDR3 is 15 amino acids. V was cut by 2 bases and J by 3 bases, with 13 bases left in between. The CDR3 here is CASSQTWGQHYGYTF. The CDR3 nucleotides read TGCGCCAGCAGCCAAACCTGGGGCCAGCACTATGGCTACACCTTC.